The 16 T cell receptor beta chains listed next were all sequenced from one sample in a study of cytomegalovirus exposure and HLA in healthy donors. Repertoires were generated with immunoSEQ multiplex PCR, while TCRdb's copy carries only in-frame clones and drops some. The table lists 55,000 to 85,000 clones, 94% of them singletons. Material for sequencing was PBMCs. The receptors originated from a woman younger than 35 in good health and CMV-seronegative.

This clone was seen only once. V gene TRBV6-5 combines with J gene TRBJ1-2; the D gene is possibly TRBD1 (6 bases). The germline gives CDR1 MNHEY, CDR2 SVGAGI. Trimming cost V 4 bases and J 8 bases, with 20 bases left between them. This CDR3 contains 15 residues. CDR3 protein: CASSSHGGGSGGYTF. The CDR3 nucleotides read TGTGCCAGCAGTTCCCACGGGGGCGGGAGTGGGGGCTACACCTTC.

The rearrangement joins TRBV6-5 to TRBJ1-5; maybe TRBD1 (6 bases). The germline CDR1 and CDR2 sequences are MNHEY and SVGAGI. V lost 4 bases to trimming and J lost 9 bases, with 13 bases between them. The CDR3 covers 13 residues. The CDR3 here is CASSSTGASPQHF. CDR3 bases: TGTGCCAGCAGTTCGACAGGTGCGTCGCCCCAGCATTTT.

The genes are TRBV27 and TRBJ2-7; maybe TRBD2 (5 bases). Germline CDR1 reads MNHEY; CDR2 reads SMNVEV (reference sequence). This CDR3 is built from 14 residues. The germline V and J ends were trimmed by 5 bases and 3 bases, with 14 bases remaining between them. CDR3 protein: CASSPAVKYYEQYF. The DNA of the CDR3 is TGTGCCAGCAGTCCAGCGGTCAAATACTACGAGCAGTACTTC.

This chain joins TRBV5-1 and TRBJ1-4; D is undetermined. This CDR3 region has 15 residues. V lost 4 bases and J lost 7, with 17 bases in between. Germline V lookup: CDR1 SGHRS, CDR2 YFSETQ. The CDR3 is CASSLENPGVEKLFF. DNA of the CDR3: TGCGCCAGCAGCCTAGAAAATCCCGGGGTTGAAAAACTGTTTTTT.

The chain combines TRBV6-1 with TRBJ1-1; tentatively, D is TRBD1 (5 bases). The CDR3 has 13 amino acids. Germline V lookup: CDR1 MNHNS, CDR2 SASEGT. V lost 9 bases to trimming and J lost 0 bases, with 11 bases between them. Written as DNA, the CDR3 is TGTGCCAGTTGGGGGGGAATGAACACTGAAGCTTTCTTT. Translated, it gives CASWGGMNTEAFF.

The CDR3 nucleotides read TGCGCCAGCAACATGGAGAGCAATCAGCCCCAGCATTTT. Its translation is CASNMESNQPQHF. The V and J genes are TRBV10-2 and TRBJ1-5; D ambiguous. The germline CDR1 and CDR2 sequences are WSHSY and SAAADI. This CDR3 has 13 amino acids. Trimming stripped 7 bases from V and 1 base from J, with 8 bases between.

The sample holds one count of this clone. The chain recombines TRBV7-9 with TRBJ1-2, with D possibly TRBD1 on 5 matching bases. CDR3 size: 14 residues. Deletions cut 1 base from V and 5 bases from J, with 11 bases between. Germline V gene sequence: CDR1 SEHNR, CDR2 FQNEAQ (reference sequence). The CDR3 region is CASSLGGLGYGYTF. CDR3 DNA: TGTGCCAGCAGCTTAGGGGGACTGGGGTATGGCTACACCTTC.

This CDR3 is CASSVEGLGNQPQHF. The CDR3 region has the DNA TGTGCCAGCAGCGTTGAGGGTTTGGGCAATCAGCCCCAGCATTTT. The chain uses TRBV9 and TRBJ1-5; the D is unclear. Germline lookup yields CDR1 SGDLS and CDR2 YYNGEE. The CDR3 runs to 15 residues. Between the trimmed V and J ends, which lost 2 bases and 2 bases, there was a span of 11 bases.

The rearrangement uses TRBV7-3 and TRBJ1-6; D is possibly TRBD1 (6 bases). The germline CDR1 and CDR2 sequences are SGHTA and FQGTGA. V was trimmed by 2 bases and J by 5 bases, leaving 10 bases between them. This CDR3 comprises 15 residues. Here the CDR3 DNA reads TGTGCCAGCAGCTTATTGGGACAAAATAATTCACCCCTCCACTTT. Encoded protein: CASSLLGQNNSPLHF.

The sample holds a few counts of this clone. The chain employs TRBV5-4 and TRBJ2-7; D possibly corresponds to TRBD1 (6 bases). This CDR3 region has 14 residues. V was clipped by 1 base and J by 1 base, with 9 bases between them. The germline CDR1 and CDR2 sequences are SGHNT and YYREEE (reference sequence). CDR3 in amino acids: CASSLYQGSYEQYF. The CDR3, as DNA: TGTGCCAGCAGCTTGTATCAGGGGTCCTACGAGCAGTACTTC.

This chain links TRBV5-4 with TRBJ2-2, with 7 bases matching TRBD2. The ends lost 5 bases at V and 4 bases at J; junction bases unmatched: 5. From germline, CDR1 is SGHNT and CDR2 YYREEE (reference sequence). The CDR3 has 14 amino acids. The DNA for the CDR3 is TGTGCCAGCAGGACGGGGGAGGGCACCGGGGAGCTGTTTTTT. This translates into CASRTGEGTGELFF.

The chain recombines TRBV7-3 with TRBJ1-1, with D unresolved. Trimming cost V 1 base and J 4 bases, with 7 bases left between them. CDR1 and CDR2 from the germline V gene are SGHTA and FQGTGA. The CDR3 consists of 13 residues. The CDR3 sequence is CASSLKRGTEAFF. Written as DNA, the CDR3 is TGTGCCAGCAGCTTAAAGCGGGGCACTGAAGCTTTCTTT.

The rearrangement joins TRBV18 to TRBJ2-2, with D tentatively TRBD1 (5 bases). Trimming removed 3 bases at V and 6 bases at J, with 14 bases between. The CDR3 has 15 residues. Germline CDR1 reads KGHSH; CDR2 reads LQKENI. The chain's CDR3 is CASSPQGWAPGELFF. The DNA of the CDR3 is TGTGCCAGCTCACCTCAGGGTTGGGCGCCCGGGGAGCTGTTTTTT. The variable domain in full, completed from reference TRBV18 and TRBJ2-2, reads NAGVMQNPRHLVRRRGQEARLRCSPMKGHSHVYWYRQLPEEGLKFMVYLQKENIIDESGMPKERFSAEFPKEGPSILRIQQVVRGDSAAYFCASSPQGWAPGELFFGEGSRLTVL.

The rearrangement joins TRBV6-1 to TRBJ2-3; 10 nucleotides agree with TRBD2. From germline, CDR1 is MNHNS and CDR2 SASEGT. The length of the CDR3 is 16 residues. V was clipped by 4 bases and J by 4 bases; unmatched bases: 8. Here the CDR3 reads CASSAILAGDSDTQYF. CDR3 nucleotides: TGTGCCAGCAGTGCAATTCTAGCGGGGGACTCAGATACGCAGTATTTT.

The chain joins TRBV6-6 to TRBJ2-3, with 11 bases lining up with TRBD1. The CDR3 runs 15 residues. From germline, CDR1 is MNHNY and CDR2 SVGAGI (reference sequence). V was clipped by 6 bases and J by 3 bases; unmatched bases: 5. The CDR3 sequence is CASRPRDRGTDTQYF. CDR3 bases: TGTGCCAGCAGGCCTCGGGACAGGGGGACAGATACGCAGTATTTT.

This sequence joins TRBV7-3 and TRBJ2-7; 7 bases map to TRBD2. V shed 1 base, J shed 5 bases, and the junction held 5 bases outside the gene matches. There are 14 residues in the CDR3. Germline loops: CDR1 SGHTA, CDR2 FQGTGA. CDR3 DNA: TGTGCCAGCAGCTTAATGGCGGGAGCTAACGAGCAGTACTTC. As protein: CASSLMAGANEQYF.